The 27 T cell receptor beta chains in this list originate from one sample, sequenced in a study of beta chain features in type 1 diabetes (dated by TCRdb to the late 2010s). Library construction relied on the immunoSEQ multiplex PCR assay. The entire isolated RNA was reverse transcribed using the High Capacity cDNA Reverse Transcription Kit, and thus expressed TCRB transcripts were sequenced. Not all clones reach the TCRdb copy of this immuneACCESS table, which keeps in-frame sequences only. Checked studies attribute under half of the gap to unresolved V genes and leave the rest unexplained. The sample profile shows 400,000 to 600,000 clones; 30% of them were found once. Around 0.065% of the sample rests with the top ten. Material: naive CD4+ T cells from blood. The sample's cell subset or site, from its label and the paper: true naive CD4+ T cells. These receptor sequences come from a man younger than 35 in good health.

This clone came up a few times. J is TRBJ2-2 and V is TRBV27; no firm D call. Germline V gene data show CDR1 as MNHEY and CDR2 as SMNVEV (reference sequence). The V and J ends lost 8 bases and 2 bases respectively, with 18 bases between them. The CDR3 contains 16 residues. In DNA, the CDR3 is TGTGCCAGCTCCTGGCTTAGATCACCAAACACCGGGGAGCTGTTTTTT. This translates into CASSWLRSPNTGELFF.

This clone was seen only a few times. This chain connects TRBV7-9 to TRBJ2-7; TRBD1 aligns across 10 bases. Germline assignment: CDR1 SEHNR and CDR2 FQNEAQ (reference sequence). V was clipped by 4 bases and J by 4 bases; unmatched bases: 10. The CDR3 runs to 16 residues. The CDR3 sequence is CASSYPRTGGFYEQYF. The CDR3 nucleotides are TGTGCCAGCAGCTACCCCCGGACAGGGGGATTTTACGAGCAGTACTTC.

DNA for the CDR3: TGTGCCAGCAGCTCGGGACTAGCGGGAGACGAGCAGTACTTC. This translates into CASSSGLAGDEQYF. The rearrangement uses TRBV7-3 and TRBJ2-7, with 14 bases that match TRBD2. CDR1 is SGHTA and CDR2 is FQGTGA in the germline V gene. Trimming cost V 4 bases and J 5 bases; bases outside gene matches: 1. The CDR3 sequence is 14 residues long.

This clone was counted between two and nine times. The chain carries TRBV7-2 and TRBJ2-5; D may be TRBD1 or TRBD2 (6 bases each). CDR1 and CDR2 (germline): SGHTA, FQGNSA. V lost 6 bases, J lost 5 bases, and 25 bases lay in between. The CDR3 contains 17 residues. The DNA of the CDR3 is TGTGCCAGCAGTTCTCCCCCCGGCAGGGGTGCGGGGGAGACCCAGTACTTC. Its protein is CASSSPPGRGAGETQYF.

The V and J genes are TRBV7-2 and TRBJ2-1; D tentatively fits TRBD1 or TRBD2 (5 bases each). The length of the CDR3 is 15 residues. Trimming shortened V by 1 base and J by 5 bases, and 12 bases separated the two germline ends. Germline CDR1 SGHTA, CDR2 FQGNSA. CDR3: CASSLEGSGHNEQFF. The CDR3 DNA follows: TGTGCCAGCAGCTTAGAAGGGTCGGGGCACAATGAGCAGTTCTTC. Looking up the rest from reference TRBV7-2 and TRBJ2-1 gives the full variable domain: GAGVSQSPSNKVTEKGKDVELRCDPISGHTALYWYRQSLGQGLEFLIYFQGNSAPDKSGLPSDRFSAERTGGSVSTLTIQRTQQEDSAVYLCASSLEGSGHNEQFFGPGTRLTVL.

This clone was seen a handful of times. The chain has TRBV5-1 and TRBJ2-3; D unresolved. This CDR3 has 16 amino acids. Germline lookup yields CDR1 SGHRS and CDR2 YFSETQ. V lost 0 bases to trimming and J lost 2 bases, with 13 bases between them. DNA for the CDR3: TGCGCCAGCAGCTTGGATCTTCTGAGCGCCACAGATACGCAGTATTTT. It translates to CASSLDLLSATDTQYF.

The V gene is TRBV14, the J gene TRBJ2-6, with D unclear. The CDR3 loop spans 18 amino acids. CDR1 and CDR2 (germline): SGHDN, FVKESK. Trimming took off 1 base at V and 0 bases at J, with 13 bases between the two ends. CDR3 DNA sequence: TGTGCCAGCAGCCAAGGATTCAACACGGGCTCTGGGGCCAACGTCCTGACTTTC. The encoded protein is CASSQGFNTGSGANVLTF.

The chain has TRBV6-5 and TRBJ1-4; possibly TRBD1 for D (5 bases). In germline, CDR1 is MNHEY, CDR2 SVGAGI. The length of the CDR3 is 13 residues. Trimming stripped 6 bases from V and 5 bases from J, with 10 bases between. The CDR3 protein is CASRGRWNEKLFF. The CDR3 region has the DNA TGTGCCAGCAGGGGACGGTGGAATGAAAAACTGTTTTTT.

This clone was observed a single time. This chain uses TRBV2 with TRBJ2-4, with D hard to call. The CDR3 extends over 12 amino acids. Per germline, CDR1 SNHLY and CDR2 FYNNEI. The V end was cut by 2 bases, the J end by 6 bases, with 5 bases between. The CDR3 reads CASSEMRNIQYF. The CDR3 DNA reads TGTGCCAGCAGTGAAATGCGAAACATTCAGTACTTC.

The CDR3 DNA reads TGTGCCAGCAGTTCCGGAGGCGAGCAGTACTTC. This translates into CASSSGGEQYF. The chain has TRBV7-3 and TRBJ2-7, with D possibly being TRBD2 (5 bases). Germline lookup yields CDR1 SGHTA and CDR2 FQGTGA. The CDR3 totals 11 residues. V lost 6 bases and J 6 bases, leaving 9 bases between the germline ends.

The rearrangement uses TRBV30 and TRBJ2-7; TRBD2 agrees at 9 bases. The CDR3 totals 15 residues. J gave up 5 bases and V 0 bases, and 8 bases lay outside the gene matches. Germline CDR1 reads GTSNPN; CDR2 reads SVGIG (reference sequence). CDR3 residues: CAWSVRLAGPNEQYF. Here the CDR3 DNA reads TGTGCCTGGAGTGTCAGGCTAGCGGGACCAAACGAGCAGTACTTC.

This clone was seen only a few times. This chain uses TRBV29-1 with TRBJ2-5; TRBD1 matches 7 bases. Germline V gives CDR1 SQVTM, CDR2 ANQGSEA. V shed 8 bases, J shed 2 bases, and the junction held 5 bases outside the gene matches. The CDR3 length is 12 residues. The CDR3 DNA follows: TGCAGCTCTCGGACAGGTCAAGAGACCCAGTACTTC. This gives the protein CSSRTGQETQYF. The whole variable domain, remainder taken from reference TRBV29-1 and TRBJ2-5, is SAVISQKPSRDICQRGTSLTIQCQVDSQVTMMFWYRQQPGQSLTLIATANQGSEATYESGFVIDKFPISRPNLTFSTLTVSNMSPEDSSIYLCSSRTGQETQYFGPGTRLLVL.

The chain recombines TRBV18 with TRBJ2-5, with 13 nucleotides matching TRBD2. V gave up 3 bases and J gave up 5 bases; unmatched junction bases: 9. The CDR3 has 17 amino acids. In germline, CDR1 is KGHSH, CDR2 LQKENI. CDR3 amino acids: CASSPTSGRPQRETQYF. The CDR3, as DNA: TGTGCCAGCTCACCGACTAGCGGGAGGCCCCAAAGGGAGACCCAGTACTTC.

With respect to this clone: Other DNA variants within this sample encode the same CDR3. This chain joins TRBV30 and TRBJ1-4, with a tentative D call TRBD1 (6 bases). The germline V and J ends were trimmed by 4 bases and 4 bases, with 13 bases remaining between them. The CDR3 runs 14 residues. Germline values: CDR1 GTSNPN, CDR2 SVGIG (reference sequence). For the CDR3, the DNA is TGTGCCTGGACGTCAGGGGTCCATAATGAAAAACTGTTTTTT. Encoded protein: CAWTSGVHNEKLFF.

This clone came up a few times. In DNA form, the CDR3 reads TGTGCCTGGAGTTTCACCCGGAGTACCTACGAGCAGTACTTC. Translated: CAWSFTRSTYEQYF. This chain links TRBV30 with TRBJ2-7; D unclear. The V gene lost 2 bases and the J gene lost 2 bases, with 13 bases spanning the gap. This CDR3 is 14 amino acids long. Germline V lookup: CDR1 GTSNPN, CDR2 SVGIG (reference sequence).

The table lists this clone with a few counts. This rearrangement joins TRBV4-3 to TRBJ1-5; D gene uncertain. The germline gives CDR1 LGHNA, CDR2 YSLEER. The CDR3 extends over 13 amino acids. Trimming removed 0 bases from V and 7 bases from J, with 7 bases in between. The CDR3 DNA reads TGCGCCAGCAGCCAAGATCGAAGGCAGCCCCAGCATTTT. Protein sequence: CASSQDRRQPQHF.

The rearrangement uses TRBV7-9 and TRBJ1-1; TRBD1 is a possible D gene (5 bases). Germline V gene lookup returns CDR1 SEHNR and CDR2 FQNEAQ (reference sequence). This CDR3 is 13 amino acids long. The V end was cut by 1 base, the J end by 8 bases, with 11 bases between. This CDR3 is CASSLVGASEAFF. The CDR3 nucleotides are TGTGCCAGCAGCTTAGTAGGGGCGTCGGAAGCTTTCTTT.

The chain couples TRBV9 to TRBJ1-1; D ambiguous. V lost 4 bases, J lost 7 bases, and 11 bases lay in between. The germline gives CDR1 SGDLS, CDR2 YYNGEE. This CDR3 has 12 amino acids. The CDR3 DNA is TGTGCCAGCAGCCCACTCACGGGTGAAGCTTTCTTT. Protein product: CASSPLTGEAFF.

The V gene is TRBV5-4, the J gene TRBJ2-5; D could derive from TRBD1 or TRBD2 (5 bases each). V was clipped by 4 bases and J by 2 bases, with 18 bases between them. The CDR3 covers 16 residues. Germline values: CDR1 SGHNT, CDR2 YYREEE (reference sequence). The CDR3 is CASSTEPGRTQETQYF. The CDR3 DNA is TGTGCCAGCAGCACAGAACCGGGACGGACGCAAGAGACCCAGTACTTC.

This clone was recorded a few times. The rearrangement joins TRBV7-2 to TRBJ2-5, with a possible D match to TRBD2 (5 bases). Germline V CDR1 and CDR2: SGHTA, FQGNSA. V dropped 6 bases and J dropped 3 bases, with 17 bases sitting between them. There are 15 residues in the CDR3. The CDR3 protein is CASRANQWREETQYF. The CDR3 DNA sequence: TGTGCCAGCAGGGCGAACCAATGGCGGGAAGAGACCCAGTACTTC.

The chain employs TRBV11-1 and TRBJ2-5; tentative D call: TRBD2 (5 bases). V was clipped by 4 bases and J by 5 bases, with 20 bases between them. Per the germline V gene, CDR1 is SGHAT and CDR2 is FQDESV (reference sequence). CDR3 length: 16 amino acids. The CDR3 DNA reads TGTGCCAGCAGCTCCCTTGCGCCTGAGGGCGTGGAGACCCAGTACTTC. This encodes CASSSLAPEGVETQYF.

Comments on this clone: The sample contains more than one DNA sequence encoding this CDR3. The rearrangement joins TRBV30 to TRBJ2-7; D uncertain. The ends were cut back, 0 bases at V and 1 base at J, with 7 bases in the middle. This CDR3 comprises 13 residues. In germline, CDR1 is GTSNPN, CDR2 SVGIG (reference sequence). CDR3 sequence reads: CAWSVRLSYEQYF. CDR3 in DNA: TGTGCCTGGAGTGTGCGGCTTTCCTACGAGCAGTACTTC. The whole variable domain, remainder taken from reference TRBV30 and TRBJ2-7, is SQTIHQWPATLVQPVGSPLSLECTVEGTSNPNLYWYRQAAGRGLQLLFYSVGIGQISSEVPQNLSASRPQDRQFILSSKKLLLSDSGFYLCAWSVRLSYEQYFGPGTRLTVT.

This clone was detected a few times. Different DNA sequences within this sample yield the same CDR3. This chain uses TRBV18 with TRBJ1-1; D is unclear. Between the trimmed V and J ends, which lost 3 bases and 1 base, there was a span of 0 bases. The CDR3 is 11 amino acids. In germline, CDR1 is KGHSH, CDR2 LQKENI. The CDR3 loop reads CASSPNTEAFF. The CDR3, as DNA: TGTGCCAGCTCACCGAACACTGAAGCTTTCTTT.

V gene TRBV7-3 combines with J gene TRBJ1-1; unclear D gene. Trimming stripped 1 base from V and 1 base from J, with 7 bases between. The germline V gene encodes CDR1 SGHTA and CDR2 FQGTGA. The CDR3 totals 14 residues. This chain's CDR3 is CASSLIGRNTEAFF. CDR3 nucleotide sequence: TGTGCCAGCAGCTTAATCGGCAGGAACACTGAAGCTTTCTTT.

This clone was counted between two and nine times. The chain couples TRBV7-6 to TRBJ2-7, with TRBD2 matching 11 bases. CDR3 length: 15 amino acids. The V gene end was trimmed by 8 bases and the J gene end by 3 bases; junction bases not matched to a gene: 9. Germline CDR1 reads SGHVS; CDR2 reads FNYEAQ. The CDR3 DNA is TGTGCCAGCTCCCGTGTAGGGACTAGCGGCTACGAGCAGTACTTC. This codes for CASSRVGTSGYEQYF.

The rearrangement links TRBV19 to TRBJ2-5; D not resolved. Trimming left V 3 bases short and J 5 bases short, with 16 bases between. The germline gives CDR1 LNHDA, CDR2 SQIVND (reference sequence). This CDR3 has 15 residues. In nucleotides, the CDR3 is TGTGCCAGTAGTATGACTCGAAGGAGACTCGAGACCCAGTACTTC. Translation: CASSMTRRRLETQYF.

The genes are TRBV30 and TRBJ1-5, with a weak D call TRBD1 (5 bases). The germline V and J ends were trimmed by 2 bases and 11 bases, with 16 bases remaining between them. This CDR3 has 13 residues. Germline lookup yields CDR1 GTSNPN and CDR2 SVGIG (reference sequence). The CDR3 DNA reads TGTGCCTGGAGTCCCCGGGACCTCATCTCCCAGCATTTT. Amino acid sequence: CAWSPRDLISQHF.